This T cell receptor (beta chain) derives from a study of blood T cell repertoires in COVID-19. Here immunoSEQ multiplex PCR was the method, and the copy in TCRdb shows in-frame clones only, minus some. The table lists under 250,000 clones, 75% to 90% of them singletons. The CDR3 spans 16 residues. V lost 5 bases to trimming and J lost 2 bases, with 16 bases between them. The germline V gene has CDR1 SGHVS and CDR2 FQNEAQ. This sequence was found in a man under 40 with COVID-19, enrolled during active disease. The sample was peripheral blood. This chain uses TRBV7-8 with TRBJ1-5; no definite D call. Here the CDR3 reads CASSEGGGLGNQPQHF. CDR3 sequence (DNA): TGTGCCAGCAGCGAGGGCGGAGGGCTTGGCAATCAGCCCCAGCATTTT.